This record covers a single T cell receptor beta chain. Measured with immunoSEQ multiplex PCR; TCRdb has only the in-frame clones, and not every one. The sample contains around 61,000 clones, approximately 97% of which appear only once. This specimen belongs to a study of technical replicates of blood from a handful of donors. Germline CDR1 MDHEN, CDR2 SYDVKM. This CDR3 region has 14 residues. Trimming took 2 bases from V and 4 from J; bases not matched to a gene: 1. Sequences were obtained from T cells isolated from PBMCs. This chain joins TRBV28 and TRBJ2-7; 11 bases align to TRBD1. The sequence came from a human donor in good health. The DNA of the CDR3 is TGTGCCAGCAGTTTAGGGGACAGGGGGTACGAGCAGTACTTC. Encoded protein: CASSLGDRGYEQYF.